The clone carrying this TCR beta chain was seen only once. Using immunoSEQ multiplex PCR, the repertoire was profiled, and TCRdb retains in-frame clones only, with some absent. The data show about 2,800 clones, with 23% seen just once and more than 9.5% held by the top ten. This entry is derived from a study of T cells in localized non-small cell lung cancer. The V gene end was trimmed by 3 bases and the J gene end by 10 bases; junction bases not matched to a gene: 9. Germline CDR1 and CDR2: KGHSH and LQKENI. CDR3 length equals 14 residues. This chain joins TRBV18 and TRBJ2-1; 7 bases agree with TRBD1. This clonotype was obtained from a female donor older than 55 with stage I lung adenocarcinoma. The specimen was lung tumor tissue, collected before any cancer treatment. CDR3 residues: CASSPIEQGVEQFF. The CDR3, as DNA: TGTGCCAGCTCACCTATCGAGCAGGGGGTAGAGCAGTTCTTC.